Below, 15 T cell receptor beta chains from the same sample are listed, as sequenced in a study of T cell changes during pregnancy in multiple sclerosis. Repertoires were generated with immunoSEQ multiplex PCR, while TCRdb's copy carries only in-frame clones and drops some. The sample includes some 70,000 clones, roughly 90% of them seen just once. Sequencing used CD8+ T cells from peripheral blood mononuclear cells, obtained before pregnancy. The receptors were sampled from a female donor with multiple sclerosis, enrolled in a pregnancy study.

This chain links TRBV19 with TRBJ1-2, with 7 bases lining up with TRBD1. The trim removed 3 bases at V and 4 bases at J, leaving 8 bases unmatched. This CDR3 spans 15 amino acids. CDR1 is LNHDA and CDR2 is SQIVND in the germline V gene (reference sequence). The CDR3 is CASSIPSTGVYGYTF. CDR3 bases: TGTGCCAGTAGTATCCCATCCACAGGGGTCTATGGCTACACCTTC.

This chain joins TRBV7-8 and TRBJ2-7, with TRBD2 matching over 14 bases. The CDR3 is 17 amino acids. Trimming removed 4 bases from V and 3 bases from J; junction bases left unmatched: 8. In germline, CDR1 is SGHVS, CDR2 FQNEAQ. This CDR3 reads CASSSYPGLAGDYEQYF. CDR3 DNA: TGTGCCAGCAGCTCGTATCCGGGACTAGCGGGGGACTACGAGCAGTACTTC.

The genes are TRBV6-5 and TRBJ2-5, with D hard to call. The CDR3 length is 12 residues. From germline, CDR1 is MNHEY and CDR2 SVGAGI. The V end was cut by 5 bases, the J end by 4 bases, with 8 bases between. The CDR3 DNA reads TGTGCCAGCAGTCATAGTGGAGAGACCCAGTACTTC. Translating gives CASSHSGETQYF.

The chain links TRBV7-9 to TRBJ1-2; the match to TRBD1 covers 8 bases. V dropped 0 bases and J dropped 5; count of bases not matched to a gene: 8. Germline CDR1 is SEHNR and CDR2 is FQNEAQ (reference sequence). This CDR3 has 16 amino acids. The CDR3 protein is CASSLADRGRRYGYTF. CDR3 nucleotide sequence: TGTGCCAGCAGCTTAGCAGACAGGGGTAGAAGGTATGGCTACACCTTC.

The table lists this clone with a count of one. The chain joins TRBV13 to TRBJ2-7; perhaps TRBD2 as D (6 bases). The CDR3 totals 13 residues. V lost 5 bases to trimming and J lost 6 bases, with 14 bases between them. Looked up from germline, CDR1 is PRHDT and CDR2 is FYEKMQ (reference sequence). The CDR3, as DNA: TGTGCCAGCAGCGGGGGGAGGAGTGGCGAGCAGTACTTC. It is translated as CASSGGRSGEQYF.

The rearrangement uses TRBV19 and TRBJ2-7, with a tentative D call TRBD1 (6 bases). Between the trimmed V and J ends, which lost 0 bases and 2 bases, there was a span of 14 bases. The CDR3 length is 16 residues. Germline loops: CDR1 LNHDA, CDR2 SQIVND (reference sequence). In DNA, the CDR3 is TGTGCCAGTAGTATAGATGGGGGCGTACCTACCTACGAGCAGTACTTC. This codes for CASSIDGGVPTYEQYF.

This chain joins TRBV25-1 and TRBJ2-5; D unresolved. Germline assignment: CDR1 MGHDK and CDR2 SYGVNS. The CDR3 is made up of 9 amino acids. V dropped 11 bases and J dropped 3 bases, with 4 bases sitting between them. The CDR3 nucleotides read TGTGCCCACAAAGAGACCCAGTACTTC. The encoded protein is CAHKETQYF.

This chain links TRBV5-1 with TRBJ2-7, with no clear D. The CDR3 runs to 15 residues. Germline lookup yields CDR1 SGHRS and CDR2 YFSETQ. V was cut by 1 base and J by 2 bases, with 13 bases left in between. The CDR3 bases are TGCGCCAGCAGCTTGCGGTCCCAGGTAGCCTACGAGCAGTACTTC. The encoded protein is CASSLRSQVAYEQYF.

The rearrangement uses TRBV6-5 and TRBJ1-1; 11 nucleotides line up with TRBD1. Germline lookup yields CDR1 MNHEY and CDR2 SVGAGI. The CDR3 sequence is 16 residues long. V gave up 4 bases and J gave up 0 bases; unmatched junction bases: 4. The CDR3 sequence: CASSFWTGGLNTEAFF. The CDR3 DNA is TGTGCCAGCAGTTTTTGGACAGGGGGCTTGAACACTGAAGCTTTCTTT.

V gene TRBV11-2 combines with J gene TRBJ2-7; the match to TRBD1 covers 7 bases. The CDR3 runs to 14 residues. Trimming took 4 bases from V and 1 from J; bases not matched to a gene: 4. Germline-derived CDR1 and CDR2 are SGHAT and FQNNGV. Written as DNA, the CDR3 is TGTGCCAGCAGCTCTTGGGACAGTTCCTACGAGCAGTACTTC. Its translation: CASSSWDSSYEQYF.

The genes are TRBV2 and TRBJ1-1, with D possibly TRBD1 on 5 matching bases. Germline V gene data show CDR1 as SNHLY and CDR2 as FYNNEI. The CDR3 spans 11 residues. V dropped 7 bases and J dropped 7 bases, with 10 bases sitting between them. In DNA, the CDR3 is TGTGCCAGCACCGGAGGGGTTGAAGCTTTCTTT. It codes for CASTGGVEAFF.

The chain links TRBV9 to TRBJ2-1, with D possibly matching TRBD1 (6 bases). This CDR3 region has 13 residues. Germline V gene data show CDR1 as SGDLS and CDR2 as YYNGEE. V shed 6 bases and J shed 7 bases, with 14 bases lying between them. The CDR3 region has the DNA TGTGCCAGCAACGCCTGGACAGATAATGAGCAGTTCTTC. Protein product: CASNAWTDNEQFF.

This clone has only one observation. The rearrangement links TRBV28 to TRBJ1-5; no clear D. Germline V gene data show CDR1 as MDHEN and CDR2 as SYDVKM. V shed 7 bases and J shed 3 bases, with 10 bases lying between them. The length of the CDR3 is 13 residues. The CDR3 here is CASTLSANQPQHF. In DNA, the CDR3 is TGTGCCAGCACCCTTAGCGCCAATCAGCCCCAGCATTTT.

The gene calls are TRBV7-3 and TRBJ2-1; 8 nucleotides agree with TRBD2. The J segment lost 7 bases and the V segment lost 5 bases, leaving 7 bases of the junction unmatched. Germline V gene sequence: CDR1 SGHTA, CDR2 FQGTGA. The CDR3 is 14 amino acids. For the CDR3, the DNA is TGTGCCAGCAGCCCGACGGGGGGGCCAAATGAGCAGTTCTTC. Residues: CASSPTGGPNEQFF.

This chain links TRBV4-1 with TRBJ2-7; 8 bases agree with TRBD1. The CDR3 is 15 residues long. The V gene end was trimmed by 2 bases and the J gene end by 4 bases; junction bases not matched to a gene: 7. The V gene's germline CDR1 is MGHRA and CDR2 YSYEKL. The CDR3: CASSQRAGGGYEQYF. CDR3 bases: TGCGCCAGCAGCCAAAGGGCAGGGGGCGGGTACGAGCAGTACTTC.